The sequence of this TCR beta chain was determined in a study of blood T cell repertoires in COVID-19. The wider study: Sites in the United States, Italy and Spain provided acute and convalescent COVID-19 samples.

Measured with immunoSEQ multiplex PCR; TCRdb has only the in-frame clones, and not every one. The table shows more than 350,000 clones, with approximately 90% occurring only once. The CDR3 has 16 residues. Germline V gene data show CDR1 as SEHNR and CDR2 as FQNEAQ (reference sequence). Trimming at V came to 2 bases and at J to 8 bases, leaving 10 bases not matched to a gene. This clone was detected once. Everyone who took part was roughly 18 to 89 years old, and they came from over 20 US areas. Cohorts were determined from participant-reported clinical history. The sample was PBMCs or T cells enriched from blood (not recorded which). The gene calls are TRBV7-9 and TRBJ2-1; 9 bases match TRBD1. The clonotype was recovered from a woman between 18 and 30 years old who had been exposed to COVID-19. The CDR3 region is CASSLPPGQGTDEQFF. CDR3 coding DNA: TGTGCCAGCAGCTTACCTCCGGGACAGGGTACCGATGAGCAGTTCTTC.